This entry lists 2 T cell receptor beta chains sequenced from one sample in a study of neurological immune-mediated disorders. TCRdb used MiXCR to reprocess the 5' RACE reads, holding one entry per CDR3 protein. This table holds 75,000 to 80,000 distinct CDR3 sequences, approximately 5% found once. Input material: PBMCs. These receptors were collected from a woman aged 30 to 39 with multiple sclerosis.

This clonotype appeared many times. This sequence joins TRBV20-1 and TRBJ1-1; the match to TRBD1 covers 8 bases. Germline trimming cut 4 bases from V and 11 bases from J; bases unmatched to any gene: 12. This CDR3 is built from 13 residues. Germline loops: CDR1 DFQATT, CDR2 SNEGSKA (reference sequence). The CDR3 region has the DNA TGCAGTGCTACTGCTGACAGGGGCCCCGGGGCTTTCTTT. As protein: CSATADRGPGAFF.

This clonotype was observed many times. V usage is TRBV5-1 and J usage is TRBJ2-1, with 16 bases lining up with TRBD2. The CDR3 runs to 17 residues. Germline-derived CDR1 and CDR2 are SGHRS and YFSETQ. With V trimmed by 1 base and J by 8 bases, 6 bases remained unmatched. CDR3 in DNA: TGCGCCAGCAGCTTGTGGGGACTAGCGGGAGGGCCCGATGAGCAGTTCTTC. Translated: CASSLWGLAGGPDEQFF.